This T cell receptor (beta chain) was documented in a study of cytomegalovirus exposure and HLA in healthy donors. Study summary: In an earlier analysis, around 120 million unique TCR beta sequences were found from approximately 170 million T cells.

Remarks on this clone: As yet, its antigen is unknown.

Study results and caveats: Presence/absence analyses took donor sequencing depth as roughly uniform.

V lost 8 bases and J 1 base, leaving 8 bases between the germline ends. CDR3 length equals 11 residues. Germline lookup yields CDR1 SQVTM and CDR2 ANQGSEA. The study ran its PCR with 60 Vbeta and 13 Jbeta primers. Profiling relied on immunoSEQ multiplex PCR, and the TCRdb table lists in-frame clones only, not all of them. This sample has around 170,000 clones, with roughly 80% found just once. V and J are TRBV29-1 and TRBJ1-1; D not resolved. Sequenced input: PBMCs. The receptor was derived from a middle-aged man in good health and CMV-seropositive. This CDR3 is CSFTANTEAFF. The CDR3 DNA reads TGCAGCTTTACAGCGAACACTGAAGCTTTCTTT. Using reference TRBV29-1 and TRBJ1-1 for the parts outside the CDR3, the full variable domain is SAVISQKPSRDICQRGTSLTIQCQVDSQVTMMFWYRQQPGQSLTLIATANQGSEATYESGFVIDKFPISRPNLTFSTLTVSNMSPEDSSIYLCSFTANTEAFFGQGTRLTVV.